This T cell receptor beta chain is drawn from a study of CD8+CD57+ T cells in acquired aplastic anemia. The wider study: Sorted CD4+ plus CD8+ cells gave DNA averaging around 3 ug.

General observations from the study: CD8+ Simpson's diversity in patients was not significantly different from that in controls. More than 25 was the count of CD8+ CDR3 sequences that patients shared with controls.

Profiling of TCR beta VDJ combinations and CDR3 sequences used genomic DNA as template. One entry per CDR3 protein results from TCRdb running MiXCR on the reads. The sample has 150,000 to 200,000 distinct CDR3 sequences; 55% to 75% are singletons. This clonotype appeared many times. Its antigen is not known. Germline loops: CDR1 DFQATT, CDR2 SNEGSKA (reference sequence). The CDR3 extends over 13 amino acids. Trimming cost V 4 bases and J 9 bases; bases outside gene matches: 6. The TCR originated in a human donor in good health. Material: sorted CD4+, CD8+, or CD8+CD57+ T cells (not recorded which) from PBMCs. The rearrangement joins TRBV20-1 to TRBJ2-1, with 10 bases identical to TRBD2. CDR3 in DNA: TGCAGTGCTACCGGGACTAGCGCGAGTGAGCAGTTCTTC. This gives the protein CSATGTSASEQFF.